This TCR beta chain is drawn from a study of CD8 T cells in Susac syndrome. General study results and limits: The authors acknowledged that the study's TCR sequencing and HLA analysis involved relatively few individuals.

Details on this clonotype: Antigen unknown.

It was with random hexamers that roughly 0.45 to 1 ug RNA was reverse transcribed. Amplification of TCR beta CDR3 spanned 54 Vbeta and 13 Jbeta via immunoSEQ multiplex PCR. TCRdb redid the calling of the immunoSEQ multiplex PCR reads with MiXCR, one entry per CDR3 protein. Of 250,000 to 300,000 distinct CDR3 sequences listed, around 83% are singletons. The multiple sclerosis controls were treatment-naive patients with relapsing-remitting disease that was stable or active. The CD8+ and CD4+ T cells were isolated magnetically using a negative isolation approach, whereas the TEMRA cells were enriched by FACS. Sequencing was performed on CD8+ T cells from PBMCs. The sequence derives from a human donor with multiple sclerosis.

The CDR3 sequence is CASSRDRGTQETQYF. Written as DNA, the CDR3 is TGTGCCAGCAGCCGGGACAGGGGGACCCAAGAGACCCAGTACTTC. The chain carries TRBV28 and TRBJ2-5; 11 nucleotides match TRBD1. With 6 bases clipped from V and 1 base from J, the junction kept 4 bases outside the gene matches. Germline V gives CDR1 MDHEN, CDR2 SYDVKM. The CDR3 is made up of 15 amino acids.